The entry below gives a single TCR beta chain sequence along with its context. The read ends 3 residues early relative to the CDR3; the germline J gene fills the gap. This entry comes from a study of T cells in women clearing cervical HPV infection. This CDR3 region has 15 residues. Germline-derived CDR1 and CDR2 are MNHEY and SVGEGT. Trimming pared 6 bases from V and 2 bases from J, leaving 15 bases between. Repertoires were generated with immunoSEQ multiplex PCR, while TCRdb's copy carries only in-frame clones and drops some. The table counts 30,000 to 45,000 clones; about 3.9% lies in the top ten. Input material: blood buffy coat. The source is a woman aged 18 to 75 with a cervical HPV16 infection that either progressed to CIN3+ or cleared (not recorded which). V and J are TRBV6-2 or TRBV6-3 and TRBJ2-3; TRBD2 might be the D (6 bases). CDR3 in amino acids: CASRNGGRYTDTQYF. The sequenced part of the CDR3 DNA is TGTGCCAGCAGAAACGGGGGTCGGTACACAGATACG.